This TCR beta chain was captured in a study of blood T cell repertoires in COVID-19. Background on the study: Nucleic acid was either cDNA or gDNA, and it came from T cells, B-cell-depleted T cells, or PBMCs.

Source study methods: For nucleated cells, counts were estimated from reference gene primer amplification. The method was immunoSEQ multiplex PCR; TCRdb's version includes in-frame clones alone and lacks a portion of them. The DNA gave D and trimming, while V, J and clone size come from that table. The sample has 200,000 to 250,000 clones; around nine tenths are singletons. Germline V gives CDR1 LNHDA, CDR2 SQIVND (reference sequence). This CDR3 has 15 amino acids. V shed 4 bases and J 6 bases; nucleotides not matched to a gene: 7. The rearrangement links TRBV19 to TRBJ1-5; 9 nucleotides agree with TRBD1. This sequence was found in an older woman who had recovered from COVID-19. Specimen: peripheral blood. The CDR3 protein is CASSTTGGSGQPQHF. In nucleotides, the CDR3 is TGTGCCAGTAGTACGACAGGGGGATCGGGTCAGCCCCAGCATTTT. Filled out from reference TRBV19 and TRBJ1-5, the complete variable domain reads DGGITQSPKYLFRKEGQNVTLSCEQNLNHDAMYWYRQDPGQGLRLIYYSQIVNDFQKGDIAEGYSVSREKKESFPLTVTSAQKNPTAFYLCASSTTGGSGQPQHFGDGTRLSIL.